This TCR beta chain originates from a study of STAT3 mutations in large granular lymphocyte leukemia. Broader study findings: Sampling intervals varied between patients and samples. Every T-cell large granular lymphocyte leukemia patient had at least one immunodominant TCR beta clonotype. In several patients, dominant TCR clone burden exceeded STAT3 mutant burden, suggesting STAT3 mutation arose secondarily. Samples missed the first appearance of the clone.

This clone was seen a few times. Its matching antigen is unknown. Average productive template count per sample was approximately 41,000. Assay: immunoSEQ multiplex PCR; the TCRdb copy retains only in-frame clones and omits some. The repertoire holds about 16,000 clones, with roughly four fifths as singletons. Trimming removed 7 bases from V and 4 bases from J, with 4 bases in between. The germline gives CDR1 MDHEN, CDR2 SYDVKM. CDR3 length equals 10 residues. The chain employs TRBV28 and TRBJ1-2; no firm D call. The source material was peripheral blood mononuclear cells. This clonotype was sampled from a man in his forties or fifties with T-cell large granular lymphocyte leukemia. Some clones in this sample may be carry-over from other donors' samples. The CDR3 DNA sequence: TGTGCCAGCATTGGCTATGGCTACACCTTC. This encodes CASIGYGYTF.